Following are 10 T cell receptor beta chains from one sample sequenced in a study of T cells in Graves' hyperthyroidism and ophthalmopathy. Amplified regions were TCR beta CDR3 sequences from RNA transcripts. Primed by the HTBI set, a first-round RT-PCR was run on the TCR CDR3. TCRdb reanalysed the multiplex PCR reads using MiXCR and keeps one entry per CDR3 protein. The table records about 680,000 distinct CDR3 sequences, approximately 40% of them present only once. The material sequenced was blood. These receptor sequences come from a woman aged 40 to 49 with Graves' hyperthyroidism.

This clonotype showed up many times. The chain is built from TRBV4-3 and TRBJ2-7; D is ambiguous. CDR1 is LGHNA and CDR2 is YSLEER in the germline V gene. The CDR3 spans 12 residues. V lost 1 base to trimming and J lost 5 bases, with 6 bases between them. The CDR3 sequence is CASSQGLDEQYF. In DNA, the CDR3 is TGCGCCAGCAGCCAAGGCCTGGACGAGCAGTACTTC.

This clonotype was counted only a few times. This rearrangement joins TRBV27 to TRBJ1-1; the match to TRBD1 covers 7 bases. V lost 5 bases and J lost 2; bases outside the gene matches: 8. Germline V gives CDR1 MNHEY, CDR2 SMNVEV (reference sequence). The CDR3 length is 15 residues. This CDR3 reads CASSTSTGFNTEAFF. For the CDR3, the DNA is TGTGCCAGCAGTACCTCGACAGGGTTCAACACTGAAGCTTTCTTT.

This clonotype has a handful of counts. The gene calls are TRBV20-1 and TRBJ2-6; D is possibly TRBD1 (5 bases). The CDR3 totals 16 residues. Germline assignment: CDR1 DFQATT and CDR2 SNEGSKA (reference sequence). V was cut by 1 base and J by 4 bases, with 14 bases left in between. In nucleotides, the CDR3 is TGCAGTGCTAGAGCCGTAGGGGTCTCCGGGGCCAACGTCCTGACTTTC. Protein: CSARAVGVSGANVLTF.

This clonotype was counted a few times. This chain links TRBV7-6 with TRBJ2-3; D unresolved. CDR3 size: 16 residues. Germline V gives CDR1 SGHVS, CDR2 FNYEAQ. Deletions cut 1 base from V and 1 base from J, with 12 bases between. CDR3 in amino acids: CASSLGAGGGTDTQYF. The CDR3 DNA sequence: TGTGCCAGCAGCTTAGGGGCAGGTGGGGGCACAGATACGCAGTATTTT.

The chain links TRBV19 to TRBJ2-3, with D possibly being TRBD2 (6 bases). Germline CDR1 is LNHDA and CDR2 is SQIVND (reference sequence). The V end lost 6 bases, the J end lost 6 bases, and 19 bases lay between the germline ends. The CDR3 has 15 amino acids. The CDR3 region has the DNA TGTGCCAGTAGCCAGACGACGGGAGATGCGGATACGCAGTATTTT. It codes for CASSQTTGDADTQYF.

This clonotype has a handful of counts. The gene calls are TRBV18 and TRBJ2-7, with unresolved D. The CDR3 is 13 residues long. Germline lookup yields CDR1 KGHSH and CDR2 LQKENI. V gave up 2 bases and J gave up 6 bases, with 11 bases separating them. CDR3 loop: CASSPSVAVEQYF. For the CDR3, the DNA is TGTGCCAGCTCACCAAGCGTGGCAGTCGAGCAGTACTTC.

The CDR3 DNA follows: TGTGCCAGCAGCGTTTCGAGGGGAAAAGAGACCCAGTACTTC. Translating gives CASSVSRGKETQYF. This rearrangement joins TRBV9 to TRBJ2-5, with D perhaps matching TRBD1 or TRBD2 (5 bases each). The CDR3 has 14 amino acids. With 2 bases removed from V and 3 bases from J, the gap between germline ends came to 11 bases. CDR1 SGDLS and CDR2 YYNGEE come from the germline V gene.

This clonotype came up many times. The CDR3, as DNA: TGTGCCAGCAGCCCTTTACTTGGTCCATTAGGAAAACTGTTTTTT. This sequence encodes CASSPLLGPLGKLFF. The rearrangement joins TRBV7-3 to TRBJ1-4; D is unclear. The germline V gene encodes CDR1 SGHTA and CDR2 FQGTGA. Trimming removed 5 bases at V and 10 bases at J, with 20 bases between. This CDR3 spans 15 amino acids.

This rearrangement joins TRBV2 to TRBJ2-2; perhaps TRBD2 as D (6 bases). CDR3 length: 14 amino acids. The V end lost 6 bases, the J end lost 1 base, and 9 bases lay between the germline ends. The germline gives CDR1 SNHLY, CDR2 FYNNEI. CDR3 DNA sequence: TGTGCCAGCAGGGGGGGAAGGAACACCGGGGAGCTGTTTTTT. This translates into CASRGGRNTGELFF.

This clonotype was seen a handful of times. This rearrangement joins TRBV25-1 to TRBJ2-7; D gene uncertain. The V and J ends lost 9 bases and 0 bases respectively, with 3 bases between them. Germline assignment: CDR1 MGHDK and CDR2 SYGVNS. CDR3 length: 10 amino acids. The CDR3 loop reads CARISYEQYF. The CDR3 DNA reads TGTGCCAGAATCTCCTACGAGCAGTACTTC.